A single sample gave rise to the 32 T cell receptor beta chains below, sequenced in a study of CD8 T cells in ankylosing spondylitis. TCRdb re-called the 5' RACE reads with MiXCR, one entry per CDR3 protein. This table holds about 300,000 distinct CDR3 sequences, more than 9% found once. The material sequenced was blood, either unsorted or a sorted T cell fraction (not recorded which). The receptors originated from a female donor with ankylosing spondylitis or in good health (not recorded which).

There are many counts of this clonotype. The rearrangement uses TRBV20-1 and TRBJ1-1; D unresolved. Looked up from germline, CDR1 is DFQATT and CDR2 is SNEGSKA (reference sequence). The CDR3 spans 11 residues. Trimming stripped 6 bases from V and 4 bases from J, with 9 bases between. As DNA, the CDR3 is TGCAGTGCCTTCAATGGCACTGAAGCTTTCTTT. It specifies CSAFNGTEAFF.

This clonotype appeared many times. This rearrangement joins TRBV20-1 to TRBJ2-7; tentative D call: TRBD1 (6 bases). V was trimmed by 1 base and J by 7 bases, leaving 20 bases between them. Germline CDR1 reads DFQATT; CDR2 reads SNEGSKA (reference sequence). There are 15 residues in the CDR3. CDR3 loop: CSARGGNTQGGEQYF. As DNA, the CDR3 is TGCAGTGCTAGAGGGGGAAACACACAGGGTGGGGAGCAGTACTTC.

The CDR3 spells CASSRNSGSSYNEQFF. CDR3 coding DNA: TGTGCCAGCAGCAGAAATAGCGGGAGCTCCTACAATGAGCAGTTCTTC. V and J are TRBV7-6 and TRBJ2-1, with 9 bases fitting TRBD2. The junction had 5 bases not matched to a gene; V was cut back by 5 bases and J by 0 bases. This CDR3 has 16 amino acids. Germline loops: CDR1 SGHVS, CDR2 FNYEAQ.

This clonotype has at least ten counts. This sequence joins TRBV7-2 and TRBJ1-2, with D uncertain. V lost 2 bases to trimming and J lost 4 bases, with 11 bases between them. The CDR3 is 14 amino acids. Germline-derived CDR1 and CDR2 are SGHTA and FQGNSA. The DNA of the CDR3 is TGTGCCAGCAGCTTAAGTCTAACTTCCTATGGCTACACCTTC. The encoded protein is CASSLSLTSYGYTF.

The chain uses TRBV5-1 and TRBJ1-1, with a weak D call TRBD1 (5 bases). This CDR3 contains 15 residues. Germline CDR1 reads SGHRS; CDR2 reads YFSETQ. V dropped 4 bases and J dropped 5 bases, with 18 bases sitting between them. CDR3 region: CASSTVQGSRTEAFF. The CDR3 DNA reads TGCGCCAGCAGCACCGTGCAGGGTTCACGTACTGAAGCTTTCTTT.

Here the CDR3 reads CASRRDRTNEKLFF. The CDR3 nucleotides are TGTGCCAGCAGACGGGACAGGACTAATGAAAAACTGTTTTTT. V is TRBV12-3 or TRBV12-4 and J is TRBJ1-4; 8 nucleotides align to TRBD1. The CDR3 contains 14 residues. Losses at the gene ends were 6 bases for V and 2 bases for J; bases not matched to a gene: 2.

This clonotype has at least ten counts. The V gene is TRBV12-3 or TRBV12-4, the J gene TRBJ2-2; TRBD2 matches 11 bases. The length of the CDR3 is 15 residues. Trimming at V came to 6 bases and at J to 5 bases, leaving 5 bases not matched to a gene. CDR3 in DNA: TGTGCCAGCAGCGATCGGACTAGCGGGACCGGGGAGCTGTTTTTT. Translating gives CASSDRTSGTGELFF.

This clonotype occurred many times. The chain is built from TRBV5-6 and TRBJ2-7; the match to TRBD1 covers 7 bases. The CDR3 spans 15 residues. Trimming cost V 5 bases and J 3 bases; bases outside gene matches: 11. Looked up from germline, CDR1 is SGHDT and CDR2 is YYEEEE. This chain's CDR3 is CASSLPTGKYYEQYF. CDR3 DNA: TGTGCCAGCAGTCTTCCGACAGGGAAATACTACGAGCAGTACTTC.

This clonotype has ten or more counts. The J gene is TRBJ2-1, the V gene TRBV20-1, with 12 bases that match TRBD2. CDR1 and CDR2 (germline): DFQATT, SNEGSKA (reference sequence). The CDR3 covers 16 residues. Trimming cost V 1 base and J 3 bases; bases outside gene matches: 4. As DNA, the CDR3 is TGCAGTGCTAGAGTAGGACTAGCGGGACGCTACAATGAGCAGTTCTTC. Residues: CSARVGLAGRYNEQFF.

The CDR3 reads CASSASWQPNTEAFF. In nucleotides, the CDR3 is TGTGCCAGTAGTGCCTCGTGGCAGCCGAACACTGAAGCTTTCTTT. This chain connects TRBV19 to TRBJ1-1; D ambiguous. V lost 5 bases and J 1 base, leaving 14 bases between the germline ends. The CDR3 has 15 residues. Germline CDR1 and CDR2: LNHDA and SQIVND (reference sequence).

This clonotype was picked up a small number of times. The rearrangement joins TRBV30 to TRBJ2-1; D unresolved. Germline values: CDR1 GTSNPN, CDR2 SVGIG (reference sequence). The V gene lost 3 bases and the J gene lost 11 bases, with 17 bases spanning the gap. This CDR3 contains 13 residues. This CDR3 reads CAWSPVELYKQFF. CDR3 bases: TGTGCCTGGAGCCCGGTTGAGCTATATAAGCAGTTCTTC.

Points on this clonotype: One end of the junction fails to match germline, which may point to a read error. This sequence joins TRBV9 and TRBJ2-1, with D possibly matching TRBD1 (5 bases). The CDR3 loop spans 14 amino acids. CDR1 SGDLS and CDR2 YYNGEE come from the germline V gene. CDR3 amino acids: CASCVSGSMNEQFF. In DNA, the CDR3 is TGTGCCAGCTGCGTATCAGGGTCGATGAATGAGCAGTTCTTC.

This clonotype was found many times. V and J are TRBV27 and TRBJ2-3; D may be TRBD1 (5 bases). Trimming left V 5 bases short and J 2 bases short, with 14 bases between. This CDR3 is 15 amino acids long. Germline V lookup: CDR1 MNHEY, CDR2 SMNVEV (reference sequence). CDR3 sequence: CASSSLGRSTDTQYF. DNA for the CDR3: TGTGCCAGCAGTAGCTTGGGGCGCTCCACAGATACGCAGTATTTT.

This clonotype was seen ten or more times. The rearrangement joins TRBV6-1 to TRBJ2-6; 10 bases are a match to TRBD1. Germline V CDR1 and CDR2: MNHNS, SASEGT. Trimming took 6 bases from V and 5 from J; bases not matched to a gene: 10. The CDR3 sequence is 17 residues long. The CDR3 DNA reads TGTGCCAGCAGATCGGGACAGGGGCTCAGTAGGGCCAACGTCCTGACTTTC. Translating it yields CASRSGQGLSRANVLTF.

There are a few counts of this clonotype. The chain couples TRBV28 to TRBJ1-2; D unclear. With 5 bases removed from V and 8 bases from J, the gap between germline ends came to 6 bases. The CDR3 covers 10 residues. Per germline, CDR1 MDHEN and CDR2 SYDVKM. The CDR3 DNA reads TGTGCCAGCAGTCTGAGGGGCTACACCTTC. It yields the protein CASSLRGYTF.

This clonotype was found many times. This chain links TRBV5-1 with TRBJ1-2; 9 positions agree with TRBD1. The V gene's germline CDR1 is SGHRS and CDR2 YFSETQ. The CDR3 is 15 amino acids. J was trimmed by 2 bases and V by 4 bases; bases with no gene match: 6. CDR3 residues: CASSTDRGLNYGYTF. The CDR3 nucleotides read TGCGCCAGCAGCACCGACAGGGGGTTAAACTATGGCTACACCTTC.

This clonotype was found a few times. The V call is TRBV30, the J call TRBJ1-2; weak D call: TRBD1 (5 bases). Trimming pared 8 bases from V and 7 bases from J, leaving 14 bases between. Germline values: CDR1 GTSNPN, CDR2 SVGIG (reference sequence). The CDR3 is 11 residues long. CDR3 in DNA: TGTGCCCTGATGTCCGGGGGTGGCTACACCTTC. Protein sequence: CALMSGGGYTF.

Only a few counts were recorded for this clonotype. This CDR3 reads CASSSVAGTSTDTQYF. The CDR3 nucleotides read TGTGCCAGCAGTTCCGTAGCGGGAACTAGCACAGATACGCAGTATTTT. V is TRBV28 and J is TRBJ2-3; 8 bases align to TRBD2. Germline V gene data show CDR1 as MDHEN and CDR2 as SYDVKM. V was pared by 4 bases and J by 0 bases, with 6 bases of the junction left unmatched. This CDR3 comprises 16 residues.

Regarding this clonotype: This may be a read error: a much more frequent sequence differs by one nucleotide. The chain carries TRBV6-1 and TRBJ1-1; D perhaps matches TRBD1 (6 bases). The CDR3 is 13 amino acids. Germline V gene sequence: CDR1 MNHNS, CDR2 SASEGT. The CDR3 region has the DNA TGTGCCAGCAGGCTGGGGGGGGACACTGAAGTTTTCTTT. Translated: CASRLGGDTEVFF.

This clonotype was observed a handful of times. The J gene is TRBJ1-5, the V gene TRBV12-3 or TRBV12-4, with D possibly TRBD1 on 5 matching bases. CDR3 length: 15 amino acids. V was pared by 3 bases and J by 4 bases, with 13 bases between. The CDR3 region has the DNA TGTGCCAGCAGTTTTGGCCGGGGGGGGAATCAGCCCCAGCATTTT. Translating it yields CASSFGRGGNQPQHF.

The gene calls are TRBV20-1 and TRBJ2-2, with a weak D call TRBD1 (5 bases). The germline V gene has CDR1 DFQATT and CDR2 SNEGSKA (reference sequence). The CDR3 is 12 amino acids. Trimming took 1 base from V and 11 from J, leaving 11 bases between them. The CDR3 loop reads CSARAGRGELFF. The CDR3 bases are TGCAGTGCTAGAGCAGGGCGCGGCGAGCTGTTTTTT.

For this clonotype: One base away lies a much larger clone, so this may be a sequencing read error. The rearrangement links TRBV13 to TRBJ1-2, with 8 bases aligning to TRBD1. Germline lookup yields CDR1 PRHDT and CDR2 FYEKMQ (reference sequence). The CDR3 covers 14 residues. DNA for the CDR3: TGTGCCAGCAGCTCCCGGACAGGGAACTATGGCGACACCTTC. Protein: CASSSRTGNYGDTF.

This clonotype occurred many times. Its ends do not fully match the called genes, so a read error is possible. The chain has TRBV5-1 and TRBJ2-1; D is uncertain. The germline CDR1 and CDR2 sequences are SGHRS and YFSETQ. The CDR3 length is 15 residues. The CDR3 nucleotides read TGTGCCAGCAGCTTAGACCCTAGCTCCTACAATGAGCAGTTCTTC. The encoded protein is CASSLDPSSYNEQFF.

The table lists this clonotype with many counts. The rearrangement uses TRBV20-1 and TRBJ2-3; 7 positions agree with TRBD2. The V segment lost 5 bases and the J segment 0 bases; nucleotides outside the gene matches: 8. The germline CDR1 and CDR2 sequences are DFQATT and SNEGSKA (reference sequence). This CDR3 comprises 15 residues. The CDR3 nucleotides read TGCAGTGCTCAGAGGCTAGCGGCGAGCACAGATACGCAGTATTTT. The encoded protein is CSAQRLAASTDTQYF.

The table lists this clonotype with many counts. The chain links TRBV7-9 to TRBJ1-1; no clear D gene. V dropped 3 bases and J dropped 4 bases, with 9 bases sitting between them. CDR3 length equals 13 residues. CDR1 is SEHNR and CDR2 is FQNEAQ in the germline V gene (reference sequence). CDR3 bases: TGTGCCAGCAGCTTGACCCCCGGCACTGAAGCTTTCTTT. It yields the protein CASSLTPGTEAFF. Complete variable domain (other parts from reference TRBV7-9 and TRBJ1-1): DTGVSQNPRHKITKRGQNVTFRCDPISEHNRLYWYRQTLGQGPEFLTYFQNEAQLEKSRLLSDRFSAERPKGSFSTLEIQRTEQGDSAMYLCASSLTPGTEAFFGQGTRLTVV.

This clonotype was found a few times. V usage is TRBV2 and J usage is TRBJ2-1; 10 nucleotides align to TRBD1. From germline, CDR1 is SNHLY and CDR2 FYNNEI. V dropped 4 bases and J dropped 3; count of bases not matched to a gene: 12. The CDR3 sequence is 18 residues long. The CDR3 DNA reads as TGTGCCAGCAGTGTGGACAGGGGGGAAAGTACCCACTACAATGAGCAGTTCTTC. Amino acid sequence: CASSVDRGESTHYNEQFF.

There are many counts of this clonotype. The gene calls are TRBV9 and TRBJ2-1; TRBD1 or TRBD2 may be the D gene (5 bases each). The CDR3 has 15 amino acids. Deletions cut 2 bases from V and 5 bases from J, with 14 bases between. Germline CDR1 is SGDLS and CDR2 is YYNGEE. The CDR3 DNA sequence: TGTGCCAGCAGCGTCTCGGGGACCCAGCACAATGAGCAGTTCTTC. As protein: CASSVSGTQHNEQFF.

This clonotype has more than one count but fewer than ten. V is TRBV6-1 and J is TRBJ2-3; 14 nucleotides line up with TRBD2. The CDR3 length is 16 residues. The V gene end was trimmed by 7 bases and the J gene end by 3 bases; junction bases not matched to a gene: 6. The germline CDR1 and CDR2 sequences are MNHNS and SASEGT. The DNA for the CDR3 is TGTGCCAGCAATCCGACTAGCGGGGGGGTGACAGATACGCAGTATTTT. Its protein is CASNPTSGGVTDTQYF.

This clonotype was seen a handful of times. This chain links TRBV6-5 with TRBJ2-3; no clear D. Germline CDR1 is MNHEY and CDR2 is SVGAGI. CDR3 length: 17 residues. Trimming left V 4 bases short and J 1 base short, with 18 bases between. This chain's CDR3 is CASSSEPPPGRTDTQYF. The DNA for the CDR3 is TGTGCCAGCAGTTCCGAGCCCCCTCCGGGTCGCACAGATACGCAGTATTTT.

Many counts were recorded for this clonotype. The chain has TRBV6-2 or TRBV6-3 and TRBJ2-4, with D possibly being TRBD1 or TRBD2 (5 bases each). The CDR3 has 14 residues. V lost 3 bases and J lost 5, with 11 bases in between. Germline CDR1 reads MNHEY; CDR2 reads SVGEGT. The CDR3 protein is CASSYGTIENIQYF. The CDR3 DNA is TGTGCCAGCAGTTATGGGACGATCGAAAACATTCAGTACTTC.

The genes are TRBV3-1 and TRBJ2-1; 8 bases match TRBD2. Trimming cost V 4 bases and J 7 bases; bases outside gene matches: 15. CDR1 and CDR2 (germline): LGHDT, YNNKEL (reference sequence). CDR3 length: 17 amino acids. The CDR3, as DNA: TGTGCCAGCAGCCGGTCCGGGGGGGGTCTACTTTCTAATGAGCAGTTCTTC. As protein: CASSRSGGGLLSNEQFF.

At least ten counts were recorded for this clonotype. V and J are TRBV20-1 and TRBJ2-7; no clear D gene. The CDR3 covers 16 residues. Trimming removed 1 base from V and 0 bases from J, with 16 bases in between. Germline V lookup: CDR1 DFQATT, CDR2 SNEGSKA (reference sequence). In nucleotides, the CDR3 is TGCAGTGCTAGAGCCCCTAGGGAAGGAATCTCCTACGAGCAGTACTTC. Amino acids: CSARAPREGISYEQYF.